The 5 T cell receptor beta chains below were found in one sample sequenced in a study of cytomegalovirus exposure and HLA in healthy donors. It was with 60 Vbeta and 13 Jbeta primers that the PCR ran. Profiled with immunoSEQ multiplex PCR; TCRdb holds only in-frame clones, not every one. Altogether 50,000 to 55,000 clones are present, approximately 85% being singletons, with the ten largest covering about 2.3%. The sample consisted of PBMCs. These receptors were collected from a boy younger than 18 in good health and CMV-seropositive.

This chain joins TRBV16 and TRBJ1-6, with 7 bases that match TRBD1. Germline V CDR1 and CDR2: KGHSY, FQNENV. The V segment lost 5 bases and the J segment 8 bases; nucleotides outside the gene matches: 9. The CDR3 spans 15 residues. CDR3 sequence (DNA): TGTGCCAGCAGCTCCAAGCCAGGGGGGTATTCACCCCTCCACTTT. Its protein product is CASSSKPGGYSPLHF.

J is TRBJ1-2 and V is TRBV4-1, with D unresolved. Trimming stripped 7 bases from V and 7 bases from J, with 16 bases between. The germline CDR1 and CDR2 sequences are MGHRA and YSYEKL. This CDR3 comprises 13 residues. DNA for the CDR3: TGCGCCAGCACACGATACCTGGAGGGTGGCTACACCTTC. Residues: CASTRYLEGGYTF.

This clone was seen more than once but under ten times. J is TRBJ2-7 and V is TRBV5-1; tentative D call: TRBD2 (6 bases). From germline, CDR1 is SGHRS and CDR2 YFSETQ. V lost 3 bases and J lost 6, with 19 bases in between. The CDR3 consists of 15 residues. The CDR3 reads CASSSPATGVPEQYF. In DNA form, the CDR3 reads TGCGCCAGCAGCTCTCCTGCGACGGGAGTCCCCGAGCAGTACTTC. The entire variable domain, with the rest obtained from reference TRBV5-1 and TRBJ2-7, is as follows: KAGVTQTPRYLIKTRGQQVTLSCSPISGHRSVSWYQQTPGQGLQFLFEYFSETQRNKGNFPGRFSGRQFSNSRSEMNVSTLELGDSALYLCASSSPATGVPEQYFGPGTRLTVT.

This clone was detected a few times. The chain has TRBV12-5 and TRBJ2-7; D ambiguous. Germline V gives CDR1 LGHNT, CDR2 FRNRAP. Trimming left V 5 bases short and J 3 bases short, with 5 bases between. This CDR3 spans 11 amino acids. CDR3 sequence reads: CASGINYEQYF. The CDR3 DNA sequence: TGTGCTAGTGGTATCAACTACGAGCAGTACTTC.

The chain couples TRBV2 to TRBJ2-5; D is undetermined. Germline V gene lookup returns CDR1 SNHLY and CDR2 FYNNEI. Trimming took 4 bases from V and 5 from J, leaving 8 bases between them. The CDR3 consists of 12 residues. The CDR3: CASSGRDETQYF. For the CDR3, the DNA is TGTGCCAGCAGTGGGAGAGACGAGACCCAGTACTTC.